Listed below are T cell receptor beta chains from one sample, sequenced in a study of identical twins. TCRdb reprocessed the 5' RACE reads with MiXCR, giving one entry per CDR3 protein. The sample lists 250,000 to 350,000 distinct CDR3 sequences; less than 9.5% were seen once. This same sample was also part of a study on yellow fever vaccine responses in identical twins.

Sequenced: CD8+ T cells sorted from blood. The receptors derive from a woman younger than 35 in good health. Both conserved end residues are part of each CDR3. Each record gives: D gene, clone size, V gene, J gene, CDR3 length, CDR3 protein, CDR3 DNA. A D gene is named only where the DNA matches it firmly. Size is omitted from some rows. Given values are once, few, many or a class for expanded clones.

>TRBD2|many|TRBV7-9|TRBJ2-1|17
CASHGTSGRSKWDEQFF
TGTGCCAGCCATGGGACTAGCGGGAGGTCAAAATGGGACGAGCAGTTCTTC
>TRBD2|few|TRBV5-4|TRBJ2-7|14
CASSGGTSSGEQYF
TGTGCCAGCAGCGGCGGGACTAGCTCGGGGGAGCAGTACTTC
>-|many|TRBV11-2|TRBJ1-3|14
CASSLPRGGNTIYF
TGTGCCAGCAGCCTTCCCCGGGGTGGAAACACCATATATTTT
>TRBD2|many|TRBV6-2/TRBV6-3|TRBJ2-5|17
CASRKTLSGSNEETQYF
TGTGCCAGCAGGAAAACCCTAAGCGGGAGCAACGAAGAGACCCAGTACTTC
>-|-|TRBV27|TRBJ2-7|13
CASSGGTGNEQYF
TGTGCCAGCAGTGGGGGAACGGGGAACGAGCAGTACTTC
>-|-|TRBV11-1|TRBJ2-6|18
CASSLFSQLTSGANVLTF
TGTGCCAGCAGCTTATTCAGCCAGCTTACCTCTGGGGCCAACGTCCTGACTTTC
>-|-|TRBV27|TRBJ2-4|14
CASSLAGPSNIQYF
TGTGCCAGCAGTTTGGCGGGACCATCAAACATTCAGTACTTC
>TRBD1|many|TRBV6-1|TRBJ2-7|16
CASSITPGQGASEQYF
TGTGCCAGCAGTATAACACCGGGACAGGGGGCGAGCGAGCAGTACTTC
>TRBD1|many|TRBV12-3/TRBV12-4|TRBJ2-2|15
CASSSWTGGSGELFF
TGTGCCAGCAGTTCCTGGACAGGGGGGTCCGGGGAGCTGTTTTTT
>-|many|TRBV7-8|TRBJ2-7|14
CASSLAEELYEQYF
TGTGCCAGCAGCTTAGCAGAGGAGTTGTACGAGCAGTACTTC
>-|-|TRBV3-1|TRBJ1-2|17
CASSQVPQGTLNYGYTF
TGTGCCAGCAGCCAAGTTCCTCAAGGCACTCTTAACTATGGCTACACCTTC
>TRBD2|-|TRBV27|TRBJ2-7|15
CASSLGLAGVNEQYF
TGTGCCAGCAGTTTAGGGCTAGCGGGAGTTAACGAGCAGTACTTC
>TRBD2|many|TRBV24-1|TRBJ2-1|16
CATSDPREGSSNEQFF
TGTGCCACCAGTGATCCCCGGGAGGGTTCTTCCAATGAGCAGTTCTTC
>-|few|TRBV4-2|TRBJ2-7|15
CASSQESQGTYEQYF
TGTGCCAGCAGCCAAGAGTCTCAGGGGACCTACGAGCAGTACTTC
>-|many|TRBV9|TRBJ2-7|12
CASRGETYEQYF
TGTGCCAGCAGGGGGGAAACCTACGAGCAGTACTTC
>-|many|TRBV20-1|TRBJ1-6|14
CSARVPGSNSPLHF
TGCAGTGCTAGAGTCCCAGGGTCTAATTCACCCCTCCACTTT
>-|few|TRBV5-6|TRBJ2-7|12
CASRAGGYEQYF
TGTGCCAGCAGGGCCGGGGGCTACGAGCAGTACTTC
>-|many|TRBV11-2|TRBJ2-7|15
CASSLEWAGAYEQYF
TGTGCCAGCAGCTTAGAGTGGGCTGGGGCCTACGAGCAGTACTTC
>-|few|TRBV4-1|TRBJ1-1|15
CASSQRASQETEAFF
TGCGCCAGCAGCCAACGGGCCTCACAGGAAACTGAAGCTTTCTTT
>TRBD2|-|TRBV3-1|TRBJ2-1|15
CASSQVLAGSDEQFF
TGTGCCAGCAGCCAAGTGTTAGCGGGTTCGGATGAGCAGTTCTTC
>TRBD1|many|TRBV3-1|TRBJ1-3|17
CASSQDIGTGHGNTIYF
TGTGCCAGCAGCCAAGATATTGGGACAGGGCACGGAAACACCATATATTTT
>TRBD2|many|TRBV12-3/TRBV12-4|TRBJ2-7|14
CASSYGRWSYEQYF
TGTGCCAGCTCTTACGGGAGGTGGTCCTACGAGCAGTACTTC
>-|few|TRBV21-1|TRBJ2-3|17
CASSKGVKGQGYDTQYF
TGTGCCAGCAGCAAAGGGGTTAAGGGACAGGGGTATGATACGCAGTATTTT
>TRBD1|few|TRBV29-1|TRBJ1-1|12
CSATGVSTEAFF
TGCAGCGCGACAGGGGTGAGCACTGAAGCTTTCTTT
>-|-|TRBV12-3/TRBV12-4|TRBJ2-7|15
CASSLVDRNSYEQYF
TGTGCCAGCAGTTTAGTTGACCGAAACTCCTACGAGCAGTACTTC
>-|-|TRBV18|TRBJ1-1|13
CASSKGGYTEAFF
TGTGCCAGCTCAAAGGGAGGGTACACTGAAGCTTTCTTT
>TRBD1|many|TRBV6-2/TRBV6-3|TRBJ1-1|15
CASVRRQGMNTEAFF
TGTGCCAGCGTCAGGCGACAGGGGATGAACACTGAAGCTTTCTTT